The 30 T cell receptor beta chains reported below all come from one sample, sequenced in a study of shared clonotypes between healthy human individuals. The data were produced by immunoSEQ multiplex PCR, yet TCRdb's version contains in-frame clones alone and is incomplete. The repertoire holds around 2.5 million clones, with approximately 94% as singletons. Input material: naive CD4+ T cells from PBMCs. Specified subset: CD45RA+ positively selected. Every receptor here comes from a man in his late teens or twenties in good health. Some clones in this sample may be carry-over from other donors' samples.

CDR3 bases: TGTGCCAGCAGCTTAGGACAGGGGGAGGAAGAGACCCAGTACTTC. Protein sequence: CASSLGQGEEETQYF. The V call is TRBV11-3, the J call TRBJ2-5, with 9 bases matching TRBD1. Trimming took 1 base from V and 3 from J; bases not matched to a gene: 3. In germline, CDR1 is SGHNT, CDR2 YENEEA. The CDR3 has 15 residues. The variable domain in full, completed from reference TRBV11-3 and TRBJ2-5, reads EAGVVQSPRYKIIEKKQPVAFWCNPISGHNTLYWYLQNLGQGPELLIRYENEEAVDDSQLPKDRFSAERLKGVDSTLKIQPAELGDSAVYLCASSLGQGEEETQYFGPGTRLLVL.

The J gene is TRBJ1-3, the V gene TRBV30, with a tentative D call TRBD1 (5 bases). CDR3 size: 12 residues. Per the germline V gene, CDR1 is GTSNPN and CDR2 is SVGIG (reference sequence). The V end was cut by 3 bases, the J end by 2 bases, with 5 bases between. The CDR3 is CAWRTAGNTIYF. The CDR3 DNA reads as TGTGCCTGGAGGACAGCTGGAAACACCATATATTTT.

The rearrangement joins TRBV2 to TRBJ2-7; the match to TRBD1 covers 8 bases. The CDR3 has 17 residues. V shed 7 bases and J 1 base; nucleotides not matched to a gene: 15. In germline, CDR1 is SNHLY, CDR2 FYNNEI. In DNA form, the CDR3 reads TGTGCCAGCACCGAAATAGGAGGCCGGGACAGGTCCTACGAGCAGTACTTC. It yields the protein CASTEIGGRDRSYEQYF.

The chain combines TRBV5-8 with TRBJ1-1, with D maybe TRBD1 (6 bases). This CDR3 spans 13 amino acids. V shed 6 bases and J shed 1 base, with 10 bases lying between them. The germline V gene encodes CDR1 SGHTS and CDR2 YDEGEE. CDR3 nucleotides: TGTGCCAGCATGGGACAACCGAACACTGAAGCTTTCTTT. Protein product: CASMGQPNTEAFF.

This sequence joins TRBV6-1 and TRBJ1-4; 7 positions match TRBD1. The CDR3 has 16 residues. Germline loops: CDR1 MNHNS, CDR2 SASEGT. J gave up 14 bases and V 2 bases, and 17 bases lay outside the gene matches. In nucleotides, the CDR3 is TGTGCCAGCAGTGAACTCTGGAGGGGGCGGCCCACTGGGCTGTTTTTT. Its protein product is CASSELWRGRPTGLFF.

This clone has just one count. The CDR3 DNA reads TGTGCCAGCAGCTACTGGGACTCGGGAAACACCATATATTTT. Translating it yields CASSYWDSGNTIYF. V gene TRBV11-2 combines with J gene TRBJ1-3; D might be TRBD1 (5 bases). V lost 4 bases and J 4 bases, leaving 11 bases between the germline ends. This CDR3 spans 14 amino acids. In germline, CDR1 is SGHAT, CDR2 FQNNGV.

The chain uses TRBV15 and TRBJ2-1, with D unresolved. V shed 1 base and J shed 2 bases, with 9 bases lying between them. Germline V CDR1 and CDR2: LNHNV, YYDKDF (reference sequence). This CDR3 region has 15 residues. In DNA, the CDR3 is TGTGCCACCAGCAGAGTTTTGTCCCCCTACAATGAGCAGTTCTTC. Translated: CATSRVLSPYNEQFF.

The CDR3 coding sequence is TGCGCCAGCAGTCCGACAGGGGGTGCCCTCCAAGAGACCCAGTACTTC. It codes for CASSPTGGALQETQYF. The chain combines TRBV5-1 with TRBJ2-5; TRBD1 agrees at 9 bases. Germline-derived CDR1 and CDR2 are SGHRS and YFSETQ. Trimming took 5 bases from V and 1 from J; bases not matched to a gene: 9. The CDR3 totals 16 residues.

The chain carries TRBV7-9 and TRBJ1-1; no clear D gene. The CDR3 extends over 14 amino acids. Germline V lookup: CDR1 SEHNR, CDR2 FQNEAQ (reference sequence). Trimming took off 4 bases at V and 0 bases at J, with 9 bases between the two ends. The CDR3 DNA sequence: TGTGCCAGCAGCTACATGAGTATGAACACTGAAGCTTTCTTT. It is translated as CASSYMSMNTEAFF.

This clone came up once. The chain combines TRBV5-1 with TRBJ2-5; 9 bases agree with TRBD2. The V gene end was trimmed by 4 bases and the J gene end by 4 bases; junction bases not matched to a gene: 11. The CDR3 is 16 amino acids. The germline CDR1 and CDR2 sequences are SGHRS and YFSETQ. This CDR3 is CASSKSGTSTIETQYF. CDR3 nucleotides: TGCGCCAGCAGCAAGTCCGGGACTAGCACAATAGAGACCCAGTACTTC. The complete variable domain, with remaining parts taken from reference TRBV5-1 and TRBJ2-5, reads KAGVTQTPRYLIKTRGQQVTLSCSPISGHRSVSWYQQTPGQGLQFLFEYFSETQRNKGNFPGRFSGRQFSNSRSEMNVSTLELGDSALYLCASSKSGTSTIETQYFGPGTRLLVL.

V is TRBV7-9 and J is TRBJ1-4; D is ambiguous. V was pared by 5 bases and J by 4 bases, with 8 bases between. Germline-derived CDR1 and CDR2 are SEHNR and FQNEAQ (reference sequence). The CDR3 sequence is 13 residues long. The CDR3, as DNA: TGTGCCAGCAGCCAAGGATATAATGAAAAACTGTTTTTT. It codes for CASSQGYNEKLFF.

The rearrangement uses TRBV18 and TRBJ2-1; the match to TRBD2 covers 8 bases. This CDR3 has 15 amino acids. The V and J ends lost 6 bases and 7 bases, in that order; junction bases with no gene match: 11. Germline V gene sequence: CDR1 KGHSH, CDR2 LQKENI. In nucleotides, the CDR3 is TGTGCCAGCTCCACGGGATTAGCGGGAAGTAATGAGCAGTTCTTC. Encoded protein: CASSTGLAGSNEQFF. Filled out from reference TRBV18 and TRBJ2-1, the complete variable domain reads NAGVMQNPRHLVRRRGQEARLRCSPMKGHSHVYWYRQLPEEGLKFMVYLQKENIIDESGMPKERFSAEFPKEGPSILRIQQVVRGDSAAYFCASSTGLAGSNEQFFGPGTRLTVL.

J is TRBJ2-7 and V is TRBV5-1; 11 bases line up with TRBD1. The CDR3 covers 14 residues. V lost 4 bases, J lost 5 bases, and 5 bases stayed unmatched. Germline V gives CDR1 SGHRS, CDR2 YFSETQ. The CDR3 bases are TGCGCCAGCAGCCTCGGGACAGGGGGGCACGAGCAGTACTTC. Encoded protein: CASSLGTGGHEQYF. The complete variable domain, with remaining parts taken from reference TRBV5-1 and TRBJ2-7, reads KAGVTQTPRYLIKTRGQQVTLSCSPISGHRSVSWYQQTPGQGLQFLFEYFSETQRNKGNFPGRFSGRQFSNSRSEMNVSTLELGDSALYLCASSLGTGGHEQYFGPGTRLTVT.

V gene TRBV18 combines with J gene TRBJ1-2; D unresolved. Trimming removed 3 bases from V and 0 bases from J, with 14 bases in between. The germline V gene encodes CDR1 KGHSH and CDR2 LQKENI. The CDR3 is made up of 16 amino acids. CDR3 loop: CASSPRQIQANYGYTF. For the CDR3, the DNA is TGTGCCAGCTCACCGCGTCAGATACAAGCTAACTATGGCTACACCTTC.

The chain couples TRBV5-1 to TRBJ2-5; D gene unclear. CDR1 and CDR2 from the germline V gene are SGHRS and YFSETQ. CDR3 size: 14 residues. V lost 2 bases and J 1 base, leaving 9 bases between the germline ends. The CDR3 bases are TGCGCCAGCAGCTTCTCGTCGGCCCAAGAGACCCAGTACTTC. This translates into CASSFSSAQETQYF.

This chain links TRBV28 with TRBJ1-2, with D hard to call. Germline V gene sequence: CDR1 MDHEN, CDR2 SYDVKM. Deletions cut 5 bases from V and 5 bases from J, with 9 bases between. This CDR3 has 12 residues. In DNA form, the CDR3 reads TGTGCCAGCAGTCCTTACGGATATGGCTACACCTTC. Its protein is CASSPYGYGYTF.

The chain is built from TRBV6-6 and TRBJ2-2; 7 positions agree with TRBD1. The CDR3 runs to 14 residues. Germline V lookup: CDR1 MNHNY, CDR2 SVGAGI (reference sequence). V lost 8 bases, J lost 5 bases, and 8 bases stayed unmatched. The CDR3 region is CASSRTGGTGELFF. The CDR3, as DNA: TGTGCCAGCTCCAGGACAGGTGGGACCGGGGAGCTGTTTTTT.

The V gene is TRBV27, the J gene TRBJ2-7; D is unresolved. The CDR3 extends over 13 amino acids. V was cut by 3 bases and J by 0 bases, with 6 bases left in between. Germline CDR1 and CDR2: MNHEY and SMNVEV (reference sequence). CDR3 sequence reads: CASSFSISYEQYF. CDR3 sequence (DNA): TGTGCCAGCAGTTTCTCGATCTCCTACGAGCAGTACTTC.

The chain employs TRBV6-1 and TRBJ2-1; TRBD2 might be the D (6 bases). The germline V gene has CDR1 MNHNS and CDR2 SASEGT. The CDR3 runs to 16 residues. Trimming stripped 4 bases from V and 1 base from J, with 14 bases between. The CDR3 DNA reads TGTGCCAGCAGTGGGCGGGGAGTGAGGTCCTACAATGAGCAGTTCTTC. Its protein product is CASSGRGVRSYNEQFF.

This sequence joins TRBV18 and TRBJ2-1; 7 nucleotides align to TRBD2. CDR1 is KGHSH, CDR2 LQKENI, per germline. This CDR3 has 15 amino acids. The J segment lost 2 bases and the V segment lost 5 bases, leaving 6 bases of the junction unmatched. As DNA, the CDR3 is TGTGCCAGCTCAACGCTCAGCGGGGCCTACAATGAGCAGTTCTTC. This codes for CASSTLSGAYNEQFF.

The chain joins TRBV6-6 to TRBJ1-5, with D unclear. Trimming pared 0 bases from V and 11 bases from J, leaving 11 bases between. The CDR3 length is 13 residues. CDR1 MNHNY and CDR2 SVGAGI come from the germline V gene (reference sequence). CDR3 coding DNA: TGTGCCAGCAGTTACTCAGGGTTTGGAGCCCAGCATTTT. Translating it yields CASSYSGFGAQHF.

The chain employs TRBV14 and TRBJ1-2, with D possibly being TRBD1 (6 bases). The length of the CDR3 is 12 residues. V was clipped by 7 bases and J by 4 bases, with 10 bases between them. From germline, CDR1 is SGHDN and CDR2 FVKESK. CDR3 in amino acids: CASNRGGYGYTF. Here the CDR3 DNA reads TGTGCCAGCAACCGAGGGGGCTATGGCTACACCTTC.

This chain joins TRBV28 and TRBJ2-3; TRBD2 agrees at 13 bases. This CDR3 has 15 residues. J was trimmed by 6 bases and V by 7 bases; bases with no gene match: 7. In germline, CDR1 is MDHEN, CDR2 SYDVKM. The CDR3 coding sequence is TGTGCCAGCAACATACTAGCGGGAGGGGCGGATACGCAGTATTTT. Its translation: CASNILAGGADTQYF.

This clone was detected once. V usage is TRBV2 and J usage is TRBJ2-5; D gene ambiguous. The germline CDR1 and CDR2 sequences are SNHLY and FYNNEI. The CDR3 spans 13 residues. Deletions cut 4 bases from V and 4 bases from J, with 10 bases between. This CDR3 is CASSVLGRETQYF. CDR3 coding DNA: TGTGCCAGCAGTGTCCTAGGACGAGAGACCCAGTACTTC.

This clone was detected only once. V is TRBV15 and J is TRBJ1-5; weak D call: TRBD1 (6 bases). Germline CDR1 reads LNHNV; CDR2 reads YYDKDF (reference sequence). The CDR3 length is 17 residues. The V gene lost 1 base and the J gene lost 0 bases, with 13 bases spanning the gap. The CDR3 nucleotides are TGTGCCACCAGCAGAGGGGCAGGCAGGGGTAGCAATCAGCCCCAGCATTTT. This gives the protein CATSRGAGRGSNQPQHF.

The CDR3 spells CASSLVGISKNIQYF. The CDR3, as DNA: TGTGCCAGCAGCTTAGTGGGTATTTCCAAAAACATTCAGTACTTC. The chain uses TRBV7-2 and TRBJ2-4; D gene ambiguous. The V gene's germline CDR1 is SGHTA and CDR2 FQGNSA. The CDR3 consists of 15 residues. Trimming took off 1 base at V and 2 bases at J, with 9 bases between the two ends. Based on the CDR3 plus reference TRBV7-2 and TRBJ2-4, the full variable domain is GAGVSQSPSNKVTEKGKDVELRCDPISGHTALYWYRQSLGQGLEFLIYFQGNSAPDKSGLPSDRFSAERTGGSVSTLTIQRTQQEDSAVYLCASSLVGISKNIQYFGAGTRLSVL.

CDR3 protein: CASTDRDRQFF. In nucleotides, the CDR3 is TGTGCCAGCACCGACCGGGACCGACAGTTCTTC. The J gene is TRBJ2-1, the V gene TRBV6-5; D tentatively fits TRBD1 or TRBD2 (5 bases each). Germline V CDR1 and CDR2: MNHEY, SVGAGI. V lost 7 bases, J lost 13 bases, and 14 bases lay in between. This CDR3 has 11 residues.

V is TRBV28 and J is TRBJ2-1; 9 nucleotides align to TRBD2. The germline CDR1 and CDR2 sequences are MDHEN and SYDVKM. The CDR3 loop spans 17 amino acids. Losses at the gene ends were 2 bases for V and 2 bases for J; bases not matched to a gene: 7. CDR3 bases: TGTGCCAGCAGTTTAGTTGCGGGGGGGATAACCTACAATGAGCAGTTCTTC. Translated: CASSLVAGGITYNEQFF.

This chain connects TRBV19 to TRBJ1-2; 7 bases match TRBD1. V dropped 8 bases and J dropped 0; count of bases not matched to a gene: 12. Germline CDR1 is LNHDA and CDR2 is SQIVND (reference sequence). The CDR3 contains 16 residues. In DNA, the CDR3 is TGTGCCAGTCTTAGGACAGGTCCTGATGCTAACTATGGCTACACCTTC. Protein: CASLRTGPDANYGYTF. Complete variable domain (other parts from reference TRBV19 and TRBJ1-2): DGGITQSPKYLFRKEGQNVTLSCEQNLNHDAMYWYRQDPGQGLRLIYYSQIVNDFQKGDIAEGYSVSREKKESFPLTVTSAQKNPTAFYLCASLRTGPDANYGYTFGSGTRLTVV.

About this clone itself: Other DNA sequences within the sample encode an identical CDR3. V gene TRBV2 combines with J gene TRBJ1-2; 7 nucleotides agree with TRBD1. CDR3 length: 13 residues. Germline V lookup: CDR1 SNHLY, CDR2 FYNNEI. The V gene end was trimmed by 4 bases and the J gene end by 2 bases; junction bases not matched to a gene: 1. The CDR3 loop reads CASSGDSNYGYTF. The CDR3 bases are TGTGCCAGCAGTGGGGACAGCAACTATGGCTACACCTTC.